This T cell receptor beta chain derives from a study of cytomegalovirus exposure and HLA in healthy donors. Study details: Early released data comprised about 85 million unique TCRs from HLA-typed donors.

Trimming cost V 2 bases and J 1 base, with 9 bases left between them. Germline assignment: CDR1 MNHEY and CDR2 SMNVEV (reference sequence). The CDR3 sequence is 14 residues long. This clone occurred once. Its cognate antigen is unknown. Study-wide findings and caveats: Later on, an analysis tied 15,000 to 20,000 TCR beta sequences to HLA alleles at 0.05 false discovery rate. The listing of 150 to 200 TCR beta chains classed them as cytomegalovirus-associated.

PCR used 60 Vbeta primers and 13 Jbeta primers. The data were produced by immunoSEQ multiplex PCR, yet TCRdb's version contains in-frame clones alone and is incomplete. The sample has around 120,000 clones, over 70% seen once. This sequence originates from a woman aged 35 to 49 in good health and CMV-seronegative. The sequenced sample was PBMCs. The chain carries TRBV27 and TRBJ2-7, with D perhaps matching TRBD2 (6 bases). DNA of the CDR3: TGTGCCAGCAGTTTAAAGGGGAGGTCCTACGAGCAGTACTTC. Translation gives CASSLKGRSYEQYF.